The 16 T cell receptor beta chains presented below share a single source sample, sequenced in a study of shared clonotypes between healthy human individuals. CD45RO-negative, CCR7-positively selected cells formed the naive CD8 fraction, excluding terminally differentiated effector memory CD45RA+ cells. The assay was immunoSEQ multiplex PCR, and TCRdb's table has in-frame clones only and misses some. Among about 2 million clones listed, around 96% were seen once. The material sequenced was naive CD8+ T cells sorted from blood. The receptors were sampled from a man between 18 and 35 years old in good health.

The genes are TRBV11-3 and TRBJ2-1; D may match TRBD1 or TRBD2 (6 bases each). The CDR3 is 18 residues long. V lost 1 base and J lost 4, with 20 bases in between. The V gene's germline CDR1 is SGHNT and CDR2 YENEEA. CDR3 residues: CASSLGGANVPLYNEQFF. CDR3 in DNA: TGTGCCAGCAGCTTAGGGGGGGCGAATGTACCCTTGTACAATGAGCAGTTCTTC.

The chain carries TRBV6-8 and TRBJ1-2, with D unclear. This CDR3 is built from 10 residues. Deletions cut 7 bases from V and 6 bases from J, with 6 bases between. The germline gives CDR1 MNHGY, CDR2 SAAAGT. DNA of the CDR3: TGTGCCAGCACTGGGGATGGCTACACCTTC. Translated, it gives CASTGDGYTF.

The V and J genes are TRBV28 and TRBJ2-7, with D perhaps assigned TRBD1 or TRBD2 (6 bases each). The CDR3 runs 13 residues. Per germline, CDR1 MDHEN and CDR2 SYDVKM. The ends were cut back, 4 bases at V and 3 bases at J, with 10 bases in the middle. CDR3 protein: CASSSKGGYEQYF. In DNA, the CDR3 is TGTGCCAGCAGTTCGAAGGGGGGCTACGAGCAGTACTTC.

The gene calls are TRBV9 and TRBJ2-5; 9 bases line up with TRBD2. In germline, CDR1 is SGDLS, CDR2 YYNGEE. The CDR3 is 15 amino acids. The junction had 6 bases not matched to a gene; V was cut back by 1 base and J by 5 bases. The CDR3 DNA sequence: TGTGCCAGCAGCGTAATAGCGGGAGTTGGCGAGACCCAGTACTTC. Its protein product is CASSVIAGVGETQYF.

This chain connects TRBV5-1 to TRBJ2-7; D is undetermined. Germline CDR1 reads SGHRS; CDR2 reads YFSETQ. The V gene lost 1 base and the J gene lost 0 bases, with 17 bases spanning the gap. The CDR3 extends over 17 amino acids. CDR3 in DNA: TGCGCCAGCAGCTTGTTAGGTATGGCAGAAAGCTCCTACGAGCAGTACTTC. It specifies CASSLLGMAESSYEQYF.

Here the CDR3 reads CASGTNQPQHF. The CDR3 DNA follows: TGTGCCAGCGGAACAAATCAGCCCCAGCATTTT. The chain links TRBV6-5 to TRBJ1-5, with no clear D. V lost 8 bases to trimming and J lost 4 bases, with 6 bases between them. Germline CDR1 and CDR2: MNHEY and SVGAGI. The CDR3 loop spans 11 amino acids.

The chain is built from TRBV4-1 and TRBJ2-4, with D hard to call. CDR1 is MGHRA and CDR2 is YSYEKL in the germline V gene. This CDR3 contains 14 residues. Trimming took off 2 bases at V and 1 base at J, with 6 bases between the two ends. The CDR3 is CASSQIGAKNIQYF. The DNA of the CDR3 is TGCGCCAGCAGCCAAATAGGGGCCAAAAACATTCAGTACTTC.

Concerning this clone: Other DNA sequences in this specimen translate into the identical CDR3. The CDR3 nucleotides are TGTGCCAGCAGCCTTAGGGGACCTTACGAGCAGTACTTC. Protein: CASSLRGPYEQYF. This rearrangement joins TRBV11-2 to TRBJ2-7; D may correspond to TRBD1 or TRBD2 (5 bases each). The CDR3 loop spans 13 amino acids. The germline V gene has CDR1 SGHAT and CDR2 FQNNGV. Between the trimmed V and J ends, which lost 5 bases and 4 bases, there was a span of 12 bases.

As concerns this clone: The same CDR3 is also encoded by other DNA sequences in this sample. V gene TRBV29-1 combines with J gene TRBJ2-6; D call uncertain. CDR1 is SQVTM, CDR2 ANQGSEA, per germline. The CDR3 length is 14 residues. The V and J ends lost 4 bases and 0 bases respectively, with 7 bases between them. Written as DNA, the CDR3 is TGCAGCGTTGTCGAATCCTCTGGGGCCAACGTCCTGACTTTC. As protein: CSVVESSGANVLTF.

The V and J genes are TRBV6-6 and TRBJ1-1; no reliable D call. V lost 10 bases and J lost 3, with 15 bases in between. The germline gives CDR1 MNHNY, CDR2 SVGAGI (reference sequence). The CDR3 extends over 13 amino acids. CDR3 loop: CATNVVRDTEAFF. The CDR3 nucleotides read TGTGCCACCAACGTGGTACGGGACACTGAAGCTTTCTTT.

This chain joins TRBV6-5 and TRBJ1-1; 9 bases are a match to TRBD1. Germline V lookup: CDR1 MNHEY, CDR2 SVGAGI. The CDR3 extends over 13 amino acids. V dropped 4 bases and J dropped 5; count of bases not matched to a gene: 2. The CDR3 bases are TGTGCCAGCAGTTTCGGGACAGGGACTGAAGCTTTCTTT. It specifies CASSFGTGTEAFF.

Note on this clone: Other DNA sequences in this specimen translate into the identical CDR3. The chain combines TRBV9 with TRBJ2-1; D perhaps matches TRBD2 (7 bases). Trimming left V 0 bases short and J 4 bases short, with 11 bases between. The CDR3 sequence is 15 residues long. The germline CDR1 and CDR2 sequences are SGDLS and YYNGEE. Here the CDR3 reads CASSVEGGNYNEQFF. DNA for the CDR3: TGTGCCAGCAGCGTAGAGGGGGGGAATTACAATGAGCAGTTCTTC.

As DNA, the CDR3 is TGTGCCAGCAACTCCGACAGGGGGGGTGAAAAACTGTTTTTT. As protein: CASNSDRGGEKLFF. V is TRBV7-9 and J is TRBJ1-4, with TRBD1 identical over 9 bases. The CDR3 is 14 residues long. V lost 7 bases to trimming and J lost 7 bases; unmatched junction nucleotides: 7. Per germline, CDR1 SEHNR and CDR2 FQNEAQ (reference sequence). Full variable domain (remainder filled in from reference TRBV7-9 and TRBJ1-4): DTGVSQNPRHKITKRGQNVTFRCDPISEHNRLYWYRQTLGQGPEFLTYFQNEAQLEKSRLLSDRFSAERPKGSFSTLEIQRTEQGDSAMYLCASNSDRGGEKLFFGSGTQLSVL.

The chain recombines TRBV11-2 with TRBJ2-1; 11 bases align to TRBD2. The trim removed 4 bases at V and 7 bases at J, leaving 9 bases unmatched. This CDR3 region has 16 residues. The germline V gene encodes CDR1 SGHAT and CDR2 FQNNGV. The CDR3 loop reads CASSSNTGTSGNEQFF. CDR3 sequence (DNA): TGTGCCAGCAGCTCGAACACCGGGACTAGCGGAAATGAGCAGTTCTTC.

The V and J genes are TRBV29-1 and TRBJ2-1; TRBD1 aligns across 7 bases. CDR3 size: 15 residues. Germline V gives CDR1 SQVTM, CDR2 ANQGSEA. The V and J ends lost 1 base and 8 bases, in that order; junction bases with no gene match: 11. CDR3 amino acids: CSVEGLTGNTDEQFF. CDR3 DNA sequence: TGCAGCGTTGAAGGGTTGACAGGGAATACAGATGAGCAGTTCTTC.

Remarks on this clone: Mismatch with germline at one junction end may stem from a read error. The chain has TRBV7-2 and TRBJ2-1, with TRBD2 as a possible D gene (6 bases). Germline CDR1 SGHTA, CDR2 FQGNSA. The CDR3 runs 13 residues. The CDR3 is CASSLETSPLRLF. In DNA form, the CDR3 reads TGTGCCAGCAGCTTAGAAACTAGCCCGTTAAGGCTCTTC.